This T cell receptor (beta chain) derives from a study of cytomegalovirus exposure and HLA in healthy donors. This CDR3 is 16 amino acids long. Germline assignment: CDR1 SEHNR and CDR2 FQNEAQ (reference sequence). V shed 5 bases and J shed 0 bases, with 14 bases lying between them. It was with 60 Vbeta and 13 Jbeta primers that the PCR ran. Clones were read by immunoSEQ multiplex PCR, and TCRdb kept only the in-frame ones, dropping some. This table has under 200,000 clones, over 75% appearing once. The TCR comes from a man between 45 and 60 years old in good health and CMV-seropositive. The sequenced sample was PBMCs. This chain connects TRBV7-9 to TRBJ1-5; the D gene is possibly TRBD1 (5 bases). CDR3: CASSQARAGSNQPQHF. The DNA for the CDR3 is TGTGCCAGCAGCCAAGCCAGGGCCGGTAGCAATCAGCCCCAGCATTTT.